The 23 T cell receptor beta chains in this list originate from one sample, sequenced in a study of PD-L1 blockade in urothelial cancer. The data were produced by immunoSEQ multiplex PCR, yet TCRdb's version contains in-frame clones alone and is incomplete. The profile shows 50,000 or so clones, about 75% of them singletons. Sample time point: pretreatment peripheral blood. Specimen: PBMCs, collected around atezolizumab (anti-PD-L1) treatment. These receptors came from a man aged 70-80 years with urothelial cancer.

The genes are TRBV5-1 and TRBJ2-7, with D perhaps matching TRBD1 (6 bases). Per germline, CDR1 SGHRS and CDR2 YFSETQ. The CDR3 loop spans 14 amino acids. Trimming removed 2 bases from V and 5 bases from J, with 14 bases in between. For the CDR3, the DNA is TGCGCCAGCAGCTTTCTCAGGGGTAGGAACGAGCAGTACTTC. Its protein is CASSFLRGRNEQYF. Complete variable domain (other parts from reference TRBV5-1 and TRBJ2-7): KAGVTQTPRYLIKTRGQQVTLSCSPISGHRSVSWYQQTPGQGLQFLFEYFSETQRNKGNFPGRFSGRQFSNSRSEMNVSTLELGDSALYLCASSFLRGRNEQYFGPGTRLTVT.

V gene TRBV11-2 combines with J gene TRBJ2-1; D perhaps matches TRBD1 (6 bases). Trimming shortened V by 2 bases and J by 9 bases, and 11 bases separated the two germline ends. The CDR3 is 13 residues long. Germline CDR1 is SGHAT and CDR2 is FQNNGV. CDR3 sequence: CASSLNRAGEQFF. CDR3 nucleotides: TGTGCCAGCAGCTTAAACAGGGCGGGTGAGCAGTTCTTC.

The gene calls are TRBV6-1 and TRBJ2-7, with D unclear. This CDR3 is built from 15 residues. V was shortened by 9 bases and J by 0 bases, with 18 bases between the two germline ends. Germline CDR1 and CDR2: MNHNS and SASEGT. The CDR3 reads CASRNWLEDSYEQYF. The DNA for the CDR3 is TGTGCCAGTAGAAACTGGCTTGAGGACTCCTACGAGCAGTACTTC.

The chain couples TRBV7-9 to TRBJ1-5, with TRBD1 as a possible D gene (6 bases). The CDR3 has 13 amino acids. Germline loops: CDR1 SEHNR, CDR2 FQNEAQ (reference sequence). Trimming stripped 5 bases from V and 5 bases from J, with 10 bases between. The CDR3, as DNA: TGTGCCAGCAGCCCAGGGGAATATCAGCCCCAGCATTTT. Residues: CASSPGEYQPQHF.

This rearrangement joins TRBV28 to TRBJ1-1; D gene unclear. Germline CDR1 is MDHEN and CDR2 is SYDVKM. Trimming removed 7 bases at V and 10 bases at J, with 13 bases between. The CDR3 length is 11 residues. The CDR3 loop is CASTVRASAFF. CDR3 DNA: TGTGCCAGCACGGTCCGAGCTTCAGCTTTCTTT.

The chain joins TRBV6-6 to TRBJ1-5, with TRBD1 identical over 9 bases. Per germline, CDR1 MNHNY and CDR2 SVGAGI (reference sequence). V trimming: 6 bases; J trimming: 6 bases; junction bases outside the gene matches: 12. The CDR3 sequence is 16 residues long. CDR3 DNA sequence: TGTGCCAGCAGCCAGCCCGACAGGGGGGTTGGTCAGCCCCAGCATTTT. This translates into CASSQPDRGVGQPQHF.

The chain links TRBV4-3 to TRBJ2-7; TRBD1 agrees at 7 bases. Trimming took 0 bases from V and 2 from J; bases not matched to a gene: 7. The CDR3 covers 16 residues. Germline CDR1 and CDR2: LGHNA and YSLEER. CDR3 coding DNA: TGCGCCAGCAGCCAAGATCTGAGCAGGGGGACCTACGAGCAGTACTTC. Protein product: CASSQDLSRGTYEQYF.

The chain has TRBV7-9 and TRBJ2-3; the match to TRBD2 covers 7 bases. Germline values: CDR1 SEHNR, CDR2 FQNEAQ (reference sequence). Germline trimming cut 7 bases from V and 1 base from J; bases unmatched to any gene: 8. The CDR3 is made up of 15 amino acids. The CDR3 loop is CASTQISGGTDTQYF. The CDR3 DNA is TGTGCCAGCACCCAAATCAGCGGGGGCACAGATACGCAGTATTTT.

The gene calls are TRBV18 and TRBJ2-1, with D perhaps TRBD2 (6 bases). The CDR3 runs 15 residues. Germline V gives CDR1 KGHSH, CDR2 LQKENI. V lost 4 bases and J lost 1, with 11 bases in between. The CDR3 nucleotides read TGTGCCAGCTCACGGGCCAGCGGGTCCTACAATGAGCAGTTCTTC. It yields the protein CASSRASGSYNEQFF.

This clone was recorded at least ten times. This sequence joins TRBV5-5 and TRBJ1-4, with TRBD1 matching over 7 bases. This CDR3 contains 14 residues. Germline values: CDR1 SGHKS, CDR2 YYEKEE (reference sequence). The V segment lost 2 bases and the J segment 4 bases; nucleotides outside the gene matches: 2. The CDR3 region is CASSFWDSNEKLFF. The CDR3 nucleotides read TGTGCCAGCAGCTTCTGGGACAGTAATGAAAAACTGTTTTTT. The variable domain in full, with the rest retrieved from reference TRBV5-5 and TRBJ1-4, is DAGVTQSPTHLIKTRGQQVTLRCSPISGHKSVSWYQQVLGQGPQFIFQYYEKEERGRGNFPDRFSARQFPNYSSELNVNALLLGDSALYLCASSFWDSNEKLFFGSGTQLSVL.

The table lists this clone with a few counts. This chain links TRBV6-5 with TRBJ2-4; D gene uncertain. This CDR3 has 13 residues. Trimming pared 6 bases from V and 7 bases from J, leaving 13 bases between. CDR1 is MNHEY, CDR2 SVGAGI, per germline. CDR3 loop: CASSARLGNIQYF. In DNA form, the CDR3 reads TGTGCCAGCAGCGCTCGTCTAGGCAACATTCAGTACTTC.

This chain uses TRBV4-3 with TRBJ2-5, with TRBD2 matching over 9 bases. The J call may not be correct, given that the DNA end is closer to TRBJ2-7. The CDR3 is made up of 15 amino acids. The germline CDR1 and CDR2 sequences are LGHNA and YSLEER. CDR3 nucleotides: TGCGCCAGCAGCCAACTAGCGGGATGGGCCTACGAGCAGTACTTC. Translated: CASSQLAGWAYEQYF.

The genes are TRBV6-4 and TRBJ2-3, with D tentatively TRBD2 (6 bases). V was shortened by 5 bases and J by 2 bases, with 20 bases between the two germline ends. The CDR3 consists of 17 residues. Germline CDR1 is MRHNA and CDR2 is SNTAGT. In nucleotides, the CDR3 is TGTGCCAGCAGTCCCGAACTCGGACTATTCTCCACAGATACGCAGTATTTT. Translating it yields CASSPELGLFSTDTQYF.

The V and J genes are TRBV18 and TRBJ2-6; perhaps TRBD1 as D (6 bases). This CDR3 is built from 14 residues. CDR1 is KGHSH and CDR2 is LQKENI in the germline V gene. V lost 6 bases to trimming and J lost 4 bases, with 10 bases between them. The CDR3 DNA reads TGTGCCAGCTCCGCAGGGGCCGGGGCCAACGTCCTGACTTTC. Translating gives CASSAGAGANVLTF.

This clone is medium-sized. The chain links TRBV4-1 to TRBJ1-2; a possible D gene is TRBD1 (5 bases). The CDR3 spans 16 residues. Trimming took off 0 bases at V and 3 bases at J, with 14 bases between the two ends. The germline V gene encodes CDR1 MGHRA and CDR2 YSYEKL. The CDR3 region has the DNA TGCGCCAGCAGCCAAGACGGGGGGGTCCTCGACTATGGCTACACCTTC. Residues: CASSQDGGVLDYGYTF.

The chain employs TRBV28 and TRBJ2-7, with D possibly TRBD2 on 6 matching bases. The V gene lost 3 bases and the J gene lost 0 bases, with 24 bases spanning the gap. This CDR3 has 19 residues. Germline CDR1 MDHEN, CDR2 SYDVKM. The CDR3: CASSFRWTLGEGLSYEQYF. CDR3 sequence (DNA): TGTGCCAGCAGTTTTCGGTGGACTTTGGGTGAGGGACTCTCCTACGAGCAGTACTTC.

This clone was seen a few times. The CDR3 nucleotides are TGTGCCAGCAGTGACCCTAATAATCAGCCCCAGCATTTT. This encodes CASSDPNNQPQHF. The chain is built from TRBV6-4 and TRBJ1-5, with no clear D. The CDR3 spans 13 residues. The germline gives CDR1 MRHNA, CDR2 SNTAGT. The germline V and J ends were trimmed by 2 bases and 4 bases, with 6 bases remaining between them.

V is TRBV29-1 and J is TRBJ2-1; TRBD2 might be the D (6 bases). The V end was cut by 7 bases, the J end by 9 bases, with 19 bases between. Germline V lookup: CDR1 SQVTM, CDR2 ANQGSEA. This CDR3 region has 13 residues. This CDR3 is CSGDRRDSGEQFF. The CDR3 bases are TGCAGCGGCGATCGTCGGGACTCGGGTGAGCAGTTCTTC.

By frequency in the sample, this clone is medium-sized (0.01 to 0.1%). The chain joins TRBV19 to TRBJ2-1; 12 bases are shared with TRBD1. The CDR3 has 14 amino acids. The germline gives CDR1 LNHDA, CDR2 SQIVND (reference sequence). Trimming took 8 bases from V and 9 from J; bases not matched to a gene: 8. The CDR3 DNA reads as TGTGCCAGTGTCCCGGGACAGGGGGCCGGTGAGCAGTTCTTC. Protein: CASVPGQGAGEQFF. Using reference TRBV19 and TRBJ2-1 for the parts outside the CDR3, the full variable domain is DGGITQSPKYLFRKEGQNVTLSCEQNLNHDAMYWYRQDPGQGLRLIYYSQIVNDFQKGDIAEGYSVSREKKESFPLTVTSAQKNPTAFYLCASVPGQGAGEQFFGPGTRLTVL.

This clone has a handful of counts. The chain joins TRBV5-1 to TRBJ2-7; 7 nucleotides align to TRBD1. This CDR3 has 14 residues. Germline trimming cut 4 bases from V and 3 bases from J; bases unmatched to any gene: 7. Germline V CDR1 and CDR2: SGHRS, YFSETQ. CDR3 amino acids: CASSPGQLNYEQYF. The CDR3 DNA sequence: TGCGCCAGCAGCCCGGGACAGCTTAACTACGAGCAGTACTTC.

The genes are TRBV18 and TRBJ2-7; TRBD1 might be the D (6 bases). The CDR3 sequence is 13 residues long. V lost 5 bases, J lost 4 bases, and 12 bases lay in between. Germline CDR1 reads KGHSH; CDR2 reads LQKENI. The CDR3 is CASSFLDRYEQYF. For the CDR3, the DNA is TGTGCCAGCTCATTTCTGGACAGATACGAGCAGTACTTC. The full variable domain, in which reference TRBV18 and TRBJ2-7 provide the parts outside the CDR3, is NAGVMQNPRHLVRRRGQEARLRCSPMKGHSHVYWYRQLPEEGLKFMVYLQKENIIDESGMPKERFSAEFPKEGPSILRIQQVVRGDSAAYFCASSFLDRYEQYFGPGTRLTVT.

The rearrangement joins TRBV7-2 to TRBJ2-7, with 10 bases fitting TRBD2. CDR1 and CDR2 from the germline V gene are SGHTA and FQGNSA. Germline trimming cut 8 bases from V and 8 bases from J; bases unmatched to any gene: 6. The CDR3 totals 12 residues. The chain's CDR3 is CASGQRGGQQYF. The CDR3 coding sequence is TGTGCCAGCGGCCAGCGGGGGGGTCAGCAGTACTTC.

V gene TRBV11-3 combines with J gene TRBJ2-7; 8 bases map to TRBD2. Germline CDR1 reads SGHNT; CDR2 reads YENEEA. Trimming at V came to 4 bases and at J to 1 base, leaving 3 bases not matched to a gene. CDR3 size: 14 residues. The DNA for the CDR3 is TGTGCCAGCAGCTACATAGCGGGGTCCTACGAGCAGTACTTC. This gives the protein CASSYIAGSYEQYF. Supplemented by reference TRBV11-3 and TRBJ2-7, the full variable domain reads EAGVVQSPRYKIIEKKQPVAFWCNPISGHNTLYWYLQNLGQGPELLIRYENEEAVDDSQLPKDRFSAERLKGVDSTLKIQPAELGDSAVYLCASSYIAGSYEQYFGPGTRLTVT.